Below, 15 T cell receptor beta chains from the same sample are listed, as sequenced in a study of CD8+ T cells in alopecia areata (dated by TCRdb to about 2018). The receptor library was made with the immunoSEQ multiplex PCR assay. To provide template for TCR sequencing, every sample had RNA extracted and reverse transcribed into cDNA. TCRdb mirrors the immuneACCESS table, restricted to in-frame sequences. Some clones are absent from its copies; in checked studies, under half trace to an unresolved V gene, and the reason for the others is unknown. The table gives roughly 110,000 clones for this sample, with none occurring only once. 15% to 20% of the sample comes from the top ten. Sample: lesional skin. The receptors originated from a C3H/HeJ mouse with alopecia areata. In terms of MHC, this strain is H2-k.

Note on this clone: The gene names here belong to mouse. The DNA ends 4 residues before the CDR3 does, and the rest of the CDR3 is filled in from the germline J gene. Other DNA sequences within the sample encode an identical CDR3. This chain links TRBV13-3 with TRBJ2-7; the D gene is possibly TRBD2 (6 bases). The CDR3 contains 13 residues. V was cut by 5 bases and J by 3 bases, with 12 bases left in between. In germline, CDR1 is NNHDY, CDR2 SYVADS. The DNA read from the CDR3 is TGTGCCAGCAGGACTGGAACTTTCTAT. It yields the protein CASRTGTFY. The whole CDR3 is CASRTGTFYEQYF.

On this clone: Gene names are the mouse ones. At the DNA level, this CDR3 is encoded by other sequences in the same sample as well. Incomplete CDR3 DNA: TGTGCCAGCAGTGATGCTCCTGGGGGCCTTAACCAAGAC. Amino acids: CASSDAPGGLNQD. The whole CDR3 sequence reads CASSDAPGGLNQDTQYF. The chain carries TRBV13-3 and TRBJ2-5; weak D call: TRBD2 (7 bases). Read sequence stops 4 residues before the CDR3 end, and the germline J gene provides the missing end. V was pared by 0 bases and J by 0 bases, with 14 bases between. Germline CDR1 is NNHDY and CDR2 is SYVADS. The CDR3 contains 17 residues.

This clone has only a few counts. Gene and germline names: mouse. Read sequence stops 4 residues before the CDR3 end, and the germline J gene provides the missing end. V usage is TRBV13-3 and J usage is TRBJ2-1; no clear D. V lost 1 base, J lost 1 base, and 9 bases lay in between. The CDR3 contains 15 residues. From germline, CDR1 is NNHDY and CDR2 SYVADS. CDR3: CASSDRQENYAEQFF. The sequenced CDR3 bases are TGTGCCAGCAGTGATAGGCAGGAGAACTATGCT.

Of note for this clone: Mouse gene names and germline throughout. Coverage ceases 4 residues before the CDR3 finishes, and the germline J gene fills in the end. J is TRBJ1-1 and V is TRBV13-3, with a possible D match to TRBD1 (5 bases). The CDR3 extends over 12 amino acids. The germline CDR1 and CDR2 sequences are NNHDY and SYVADS. CDR3 amino acids: CASSPPGSEVFF. CDR3 DNA, as far as it was read: TGTGCCAGCAGCCCTCCAGGGTCA.

On this clone: Germline and genes: mouse. With the read ending 4 residues before the CDR3 end, the germline J gene is used to fill in that end. The V call is TRBV14, the J call TRBJ2-5; D perhaps matches TRBD1 (6 bases). The CDR3 has 15 residues. Germline lookup yields CDR1 SGHDT and CDR2 FRDEAV. V dropped 3 bases and J dropped 2 bases, with 13 bases sitting between them. CDR3 region: CASSSRQEGQDTQYF. The DNA read from the CDR3 is TGTGCCAGCAGTTCCCGACAGGAGGGCCAAGAC.

Remarks on this clone: The protein listed by TCRdb differs at residue 11 from the translated DNA, so the DNA translation is shown. All gene names here are mouse names. The read gets to within 3 residues of the CDR3 end, and the germline J gene fills in the rest. The rearrangement uses TRBV13-3 and TRBJ1-3; tentatively, D is TRBD1 (6 bases). Per germline, CDR1 NNHDY and CDR2 SYVADS. The CDR3 covers 14 residues. Trimming took 4 bases from V and 2 from J, leaving 10 bases between them. The chain's CDR3 is CASSQGQTGNTLYF. CDR3 DNA, as far as it was read: TGTGCCAGCAGTCAAGGACAGACTGGAAATACG.

This clone was seen only a few times. At residue 11, TCRdb's protein disagrees with the DNA translation; the protein shown here derives from the DNA. Genes and germline are mouse. The DNA ends 3 residues before the CDR3 does, and the rest of the CDR3 is filled in from the germline J gene. This chain connects TRBV13-2 to TRBJ1-3; D is ambiguous. CDR3 length: 14 residues. V was cut by 6 bases and J by 0 bases, with 10 bases left in between. Germline V gene lookup returns CDR1 NNHNN and CDR2 SYGAGS (reference sequence). The sequenced CDR3 bases are TGTGCCAGCGTCCCGACAATTTCTGGAAATACG. This gives the protein CASVPTISGNT. The full CDR3 protein is CASVPTISGNTLYF.

This clone was recorded at least ten times. Genes here carry mouse names. The read halts 4 residues ahead of the CDR3 end, with the missing end drawn from the germline J gene. Other nucleotide sequences in the sample specify the same CDR3. J is TRBJ2-2 and V is TRBV13-3; 7 bases align to TRBD1. Germline V gene data show CDR1 as NNHDY and CDR2 as SYVADS. The J segment lost 6 bases and the V segment lost 4 bases, leaving 3 bases of the junction unmatched. This CDR3 contains 13 residues. CDR3 sequence reads: CASSPTGPGQLYF. The DNA read from the CDR3 is TGTGCCAGCAGTCCGACAGGGCCCGGG.

Comment on this clone: Gene names and germline match the mouse. The sequenced fragment ends 4 residues before the CDR3 boundary, so the rest is inferred from the germline J gene. V usage is TRBV12-1 and J usage is TRBJ2-1, with D possibly being TRBD1 (5 bases). Germline V gives CDR1 SGHSN, CDR2 HYEKVE. The V gene lost 2 bases and the J gene lost 2 bases, with 6 bases spanning the gap. The CDR3 consists of 13 residues. The CDR3 spells CASSPRDYAEQFF. The CDR3 bases that were read are TGTGCCAGCTCTCCCAGGGACTATGCT.

Note on this clone: Gene names are the mouse ones. Sequencing ends 4 residues short of the CDR3 end; the germline J gene provides the rest. The chain links TRBV13-1 to TRBJ2-5; TRBD2 agrees at 10 bases. Per germline, CDR1 NSHNY and CDR2 SYGAGN. CDR3 length equals 14 residues. The DNA read from the CDR3 is TGTGCCAGCAGTGAGACTGGGGGGAGAGAC. Protein: CASSETGGRD. The whole CDR3 sequence reads CASSETGGRDTQYF.

Concerning this clone: Genes here carry mouse names. The sequence runs out 4 residues before the end of the CDR3; the remainder is reconstructed from the germline J gene. This rearrangement joins TRBV13-2 to TRBJ2-1, with 8 bases matching TRBD2. The length of the CDR3 is 16 residues. CDR1 is NNHNN, CDR2 SYGAGS, per germline (reference sequence). V was clipped by 0 bases and J by 3 bases; unmatched bases: 5. The CDR3 is CASGDGWGVLYAEQFF. The sequenced part of the CDR3 DNA is TGTGCCAGCGGTGATGGCTGGGGGGTCCTCTATGCT.

This clone was seen a handful of times. Gene labels here are mouse ones. Read data end 4 residues before the CDR3 end; the end is taken from the germline J gene. The genes are TRBV19 and TRBJ1-1, with D uncertain. The CDR3 runs 14 residues. The V and J ends lost 3 bases and 4 bases respectively, with 13 bases between them. Per germline, CDR1 FNHDT and CDR2 SITEND (reference sequence). CDR3 region: CASSTPTPGTEVFF. The DNA read from the CDR3 is TGTGCCAGCAGTACCCCGACACCGGGCACA.

Note on this clone: TCRdb and the translated DNA give different amino acids at residue 13; the protein presented here is the one translated from the DNA. Gene and germline names: mouse. The sequence runs out 3 residues before the end of the CDR3; the remainder is reconstructed from the germline J gene. The genes are TRBV13-3 and TRBJ1-3; 7 nucleotides line up with TRBD1. Germline trimming cut 5 bases from V and 0 bases from J; bases unmatched to any gene: 8. The CDR3 contains 16 residues. CDR1 and CDR2 from the germline V gene are NNHDY and SYVADS. Here the CDR3 reads CASSPDRENSGNTLYF. The covered CDR3 bases are TGTGCCAGCAGCCCTGACAGGGAAAATTCTGGAAATACG.

This clone was observed many times. At residue 7, TCRdb's protein disagrees with the DNA translation; the protein shown here derives from the DNA. Gene and germline names: mouse. This CDR3 reads CTRQNSPLYF. The DNA read from the CDR3 is TGCACCAGACAAAATTCGCCC. The V call is TRBV1, the J call TRBJ1-6, with D unresolved. The read falls 3 residues short of the CDR3 end, and the missing part is taken from the germline J gene. TRBJ1-6 is an ORF; its function is uncertain. Per the germline V gene, CDR1 is NSQYPW and CDR2 is LRSPGD (reference sequence). V was trimmed by 11 bases and J by 7 bases, leaving 6 bases between them. The CDR3 sequence is 10 residues long.

In regard to this clone: All gene names here are mouse names. The CDR3 end falls 4 residues outside the read, so it is completed with the germline J gene. The V gene is TRBV13-2, the J gene TRBJ2-5; a weak D match, TRBD1 (6 bases). V shed 3 bases and J shed 0 bases, with 8 bases lying between them. The CDR3 loop spans 14 amino acids. CDR1 is NNHNN, CDR2 SYGAGS, per germline (reference sequence). The CDR3 spells CASGGGTNQDTQYF. The DNA read from the CDR3 is TGTGCCAGCGGTGGCGGGACAAACCAAGAC.